Sequencing of this TCR beta chain was carried out in a study of blood T cell repertoires in COVID-19. Study at large: PBMCs, B-cell-depleted T cells, or T cells provided the cDNA or gDNA that made up the material.

Assignments of participants to cohorts depended upon their own reported clinical history. Recovered participants had two consecutive negative NP/OP PCR tests, healthcare professional clearance, or symptom resolution. In the study's own analysis: Scientists estimated how many nucleated cells there were by amplifying reference gene primers. The data were produced by immunoSEQ multiplex PCR, yet TCRdb's version contains in-frame clones alone and is incomplete. V and J calls plus clone size are reproduced from that table; the DNA served to infer D and trimming. Here the sample spans about 280,000 clones, roughly 89% being singletons. The V end was cut by 6 bases, the J end by 1 base, with 13 bases between. The germline CDR1 and CDR2 sequences are LNHDA and SQIVND (reference sequence). This CDR3 is built from 15 residues.

The receptor was derived from a woman in her thirties or forties who had recovered from COVID-19. The chain employs TRBV19 and TRBJ1-5; D gene uncertain. The specimen sequenced was PBMCs or T cells enriched from blood (not recorded which). The CDR3 loop reads CASRGNARSNQPQHF. The DNA of the CDR3 is TGTGCCAGTAGAGGAAACGCGAGGAGCAATCAGCCCCAGCATTTT. Complete variable domain (other parts from reference TRBV19 and TRBJ1-5): DGGITQSPKYLFRKEGQNVTLSCEQNLNHDAMYWYRQDPGQGLRLIYYSQIVNDFQKGDIAEGYSVSREKKESFPLTVTSAQKNPTAFYLCASRGNARSNQPQHFGDGTRLSIL.